Below, 11 T cell receptor beta chains from the same sample are listed, as sequenced in a study of Graves' ophthalmopathy and Graves' hyperthyroidism. CDR3 regions of TCR beta were amplified from RNA transcripts. Amplification began with first-round RT-PCR using HTBI primers, then second-round multiplex PCR was performed. One entry per CDR3 protein results from TCRdb running MiXCR on the multiplex PCR reads. The top ten hold roughly 2.4% of the sample, which has 300,000 to 400,000 distinct CDR3 sequences, roughly 17% seen once. Material for sequencing was peripheral blood. The receptors originated from an adult woman with stable Graves' hyperthyroidism.

The V call is TRBV30, the J call TRBJ2-2, with 9 bases fitting TRBD2. Germline V CDR1 and CDR2: GTSNPN, SVGIG (reference sequence). J was trimmed by 6 bases and V by 3 bases; bases with no gene match: 5. The CDR3 spans 14 residues. CDR3 sequence (DNA): TGTGCCTGGAGCGGGACTAGCCCAGCCGGGGAGCTGTTTTTT. Protein: CAWSGTSPAGELFF.

This clonotype was found many times. J is TRBJ2-7 and V is TRBV6-5, with 7 bases identical to TRBD2. The germline gives CDR1 MNHEY, CDR2 SVGAGI. J was trimmed by 4 bases and V by 2 bases; bases with no gene match: 14. The CDR3 totals 17 residues. The CDR3 DNA sequence: TGTGCCAGCAGTTACCGGCCTAGCGGCCCTCTGGGATACGAGCAGTACTTC. As protein: CASSYRPSGPLGYEQYF.

This clonotype has at least ten counts. The chain employs TRBV15 and TRBJ1-1; TRBD1 matches 7 bases. J was trimmed by 0 bases and V by 7 bases; bases with no gene match: 26. CDR3 length: 21 residues. The germline V gene encodes CDR1 LNHNV and CDR2 YYDKDF (reference sequence). CDR3 in amino acids: CATTDDFRTGFFAGVNTEAFF. Here the CDR3 DNA reads TGTGCCACCACCGACGATTTTCGGACAGGCTTCTTTGCCGGGGTGAACACTGAAGCTTTCTTT.

The V gene is TRBV6-1, the J gene TRBJ2-5; possibly TRBD1 for D (5 bases). The CDR3 consists of 15 residues. V lost 0 bases and J lost 2, with 10 bases in between. Germline CDR1 MNHNS, CDR2 SASEGT. CDR3 amino acids: CASSEAGVRQETQYF. The CDR3 region has the DNA TGTGCCAGCAGTGAAGCAGGGGTGAGGCAAGAGACCCAGTACTTC.

This clonotype was recorded at least ten times. The chain uses TRBV28 and TRBJ2-7; 10 bases line up with TRBD1. With 5 bases clipped from V and 4 bases from J, the junction kept 5 bases outside the gene matches. The CDR3 loop spans 14 amino acids. Germline values: CDR1 MDHEN, CDR2 SYDVKM. The CDR3 reads CASSGQGGGYEQYF. The CDR3 bases are TGTGCCAGCAGTGGACAGGGGGGGGGATACGAGCAGTACTTC.

In this sample, this clonotype turned up many times. This rearrangement joins TRBV11-2 to TRBJ1-6; 7 positions agree with TRBD1. Losses at the gene ends were 4 bases for V and 10 bases for J; bases not matched to a gene: 13. The germline V gene has CDR1 SGHAT and CDR2 FQNNGV. The CDR3 consists of 16 residues. CDR3 in amino acids: CASSSIDRAVGSPLHF. The CDR3 bases are TGTGCCAGCAGCTCAATAGACAGGGCCGTTGGATCACCCCTCCACTTT.

In this sample, this clonotype turned up a few times. The junction departs from germline at one end; a sequencing error may be responsible. The rearrangement joins TRBV13 to TRBJ2-4; D perhaps matches TRBD1 (6 bases). The CDR3 has 12 residues. CDR1 is PRHDT and CDR2 is FYEKMQ in the germline V gene (reference sequence). The CDR3 DNA is TGTGCCAGCAGTCTGGGGGCGCACATTAAGTACTTC. Translation: CASSLGAHIKYF. Filled out from reference TRBV13 and TRBJ2-4, the complete variable domain reads AAGVIQSPRHLIKEKRETATLKCYPIPRHDTVYWYQQGPGQDPQFLISFYEKMQSDKGSIPDRFSAQQFSDYHSELNMSSLELGDSALYFCASSLGAHIKYFGAGTRLSVL.

This clonotype occurred many times. The rearrangement links TRBV27 to TRBJ2-7; 8 bases line up with TRBD2. This CDR3 comprises 11 residues. J was trimmed by 7 bases and V by 10 bases; bases with no gene match: 6. In germline, CDR1 is MNHEY, CDR2 SMNVEV (reference sequence). Here the CDR3 DNA reads TGTGCCACCCGGGGGGGCCTGGAGCAGTACTTC. Protein sequence: CATRGGLEQYF.

At least ten counts were recorded for this clonotype. The chain uses TRBV19 and TRBJ1-5; TRBD1 matches at 9 bases. V lost 3 bases and J lost 5; bases outside the gene matches: 5. The CDR3 sequence is 15 residues long. Germline V gene lookup returns CDR1 LNHDA and CDR2 SQIVND (reference sequence). The CDR3 DNA is TGTGCCAGTAGTATGGAGGGACAGGGATATCAGCCCCAGCATTTT. This sequence encodes CASSMEGQGYQPQHF.

CDR3 amino acids: CASSPNQDNTYGYTF. CDR3 coding DNA: TGTGCCAGCTCACCTAACCAGGACAACACCTATGGCTACACCTTC. The gene calls are TRBV18 and TRBJ1-2, with D tentatively TRBD1 (5 bases). This CDR3 has 15 residues. V lost 3 bases to trimming and J lost 4 bases, with 15 bases between them. Germline lookup yields CDR1 KGHSH and CDR2 LQKENI.

This clonotype showed up many times. The gene calls are TRBV19 and TRBJ2-5; 10 bases map to TRBD2. CDR1 LNHDA and CDR2 SQIVND come from the germline V gene (reference sequence). V dropped 6 bases and J dropped 2; count of bases not matched to a gene: 18. CDR3 length: 19 residues. CDR3 DNA sequence: TGTGCCAGTAGCCCTAGGAGTCTAGCGGGAGTTTTTGGTCAAGAGACCCAGTACTTC. Translation gives CASSPRSLAGVFGQETQYF.